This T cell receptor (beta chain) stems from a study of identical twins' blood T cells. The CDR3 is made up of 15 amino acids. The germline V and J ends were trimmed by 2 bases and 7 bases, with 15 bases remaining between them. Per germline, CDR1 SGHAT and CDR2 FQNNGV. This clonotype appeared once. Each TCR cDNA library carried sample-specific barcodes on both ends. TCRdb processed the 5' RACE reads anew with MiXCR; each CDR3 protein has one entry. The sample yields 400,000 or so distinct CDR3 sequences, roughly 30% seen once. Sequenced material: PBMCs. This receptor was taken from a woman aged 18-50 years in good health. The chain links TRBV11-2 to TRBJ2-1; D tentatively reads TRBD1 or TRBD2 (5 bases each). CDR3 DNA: TGTGCCAGCAGCTTAATGAGGAGAGGGGCTAATGAGCAGTTCTTC. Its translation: CASSLMRRGANEQFF. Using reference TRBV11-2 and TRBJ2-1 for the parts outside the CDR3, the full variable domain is EAGVAQSPRYKIIEKRQSVAFWCNPISGHATLYWYQQILGQGPKLLIQFQNNGVVDDSQLPKDRFSAERLKGVDSTLKIQPAKLEDSAVYLCASSLMRRGANEQFFGPGTRLTVL.